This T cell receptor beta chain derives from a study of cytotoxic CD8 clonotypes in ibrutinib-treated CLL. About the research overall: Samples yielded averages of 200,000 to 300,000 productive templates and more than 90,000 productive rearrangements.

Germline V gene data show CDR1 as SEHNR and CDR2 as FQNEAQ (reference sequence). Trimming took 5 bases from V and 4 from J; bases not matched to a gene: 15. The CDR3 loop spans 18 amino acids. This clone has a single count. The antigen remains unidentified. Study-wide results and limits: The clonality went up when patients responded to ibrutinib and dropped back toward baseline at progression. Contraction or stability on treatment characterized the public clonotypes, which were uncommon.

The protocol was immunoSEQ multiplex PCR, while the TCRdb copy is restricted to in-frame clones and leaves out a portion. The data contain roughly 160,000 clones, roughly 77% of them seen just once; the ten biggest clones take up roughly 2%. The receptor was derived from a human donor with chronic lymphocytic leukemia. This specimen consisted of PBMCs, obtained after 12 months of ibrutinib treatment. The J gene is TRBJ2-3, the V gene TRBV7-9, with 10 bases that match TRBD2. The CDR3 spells CASSPELVAGGRSDTQYF. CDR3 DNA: TGTGCCAGCAGCCCCGAGCTAGTAGCGGGAGGCAGGTCAGATACGCAGTATTTT.